This T cell receptor (beta chain) was observed in a study of CD8+ T cells in alopecia areata. Study-wide background: Tofacitinib was taken orally by treated patients, and the dose was 5 to 10 mg twice daily.

Germline CDR1 and CDR2: MGHDK and SYGVNS. V lost 5 bases and J 6 bases, leaving 7 bases between the germline ends. The CDR3 has 12 residues. PBMCs served as the source from which CD4+ and CD8+ T cells were sorted. cDNA prepared by RNA extraction and subsequent reverse transcription served as the template for sequencing. Sequenced by immunoSEQ multiplex PCR; TCRdb stores in-frame clones only, minus some. The data show 150,000 or so clones, around 49% seen once. This clone was detected only a few times. This receptor was identified in a human donor with alopecia areata. Specimen: CD8+ T cells sorted from blood, collected at week 0. This chain links TRBV25-1 with TRBJ2-2, with a weak D call TRBD1 (5 bases). The CDR3 here is CASSQGPGELFF. The CDR3 nucleotides read TGTGCCAGCAGTCAGGGCCCCGGGGAGCTGTTTTTT.